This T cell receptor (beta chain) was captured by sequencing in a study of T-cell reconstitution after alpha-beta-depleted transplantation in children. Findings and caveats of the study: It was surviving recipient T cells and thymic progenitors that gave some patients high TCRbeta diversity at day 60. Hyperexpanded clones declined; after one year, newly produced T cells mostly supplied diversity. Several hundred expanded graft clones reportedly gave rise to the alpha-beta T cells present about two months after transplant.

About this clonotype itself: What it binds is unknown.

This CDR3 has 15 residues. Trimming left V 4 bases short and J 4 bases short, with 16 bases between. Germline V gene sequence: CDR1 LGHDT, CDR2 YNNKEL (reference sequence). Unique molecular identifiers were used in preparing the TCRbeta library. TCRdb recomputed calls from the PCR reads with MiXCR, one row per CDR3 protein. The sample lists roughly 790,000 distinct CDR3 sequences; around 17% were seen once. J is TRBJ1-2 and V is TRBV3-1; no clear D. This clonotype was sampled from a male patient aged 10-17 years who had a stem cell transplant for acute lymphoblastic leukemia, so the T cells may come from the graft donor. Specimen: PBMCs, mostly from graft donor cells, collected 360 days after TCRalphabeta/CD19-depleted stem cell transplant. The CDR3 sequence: CASSPAPADFYGYTF. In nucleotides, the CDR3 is TGTGCCAGCAGCCCGGCCCCAGCCGATTTCTATGGCTACACCTTC.